One sample yielded the 30 T cell receptor beta chains listed below, sequenced in a study of memory CD8 T cells in hepatitis C reinfection (dated by TCRdb to about 2017). The library was made by the immunoSEQ multiplex PCR assay. TCRdb re-hosts the immuneACCESS table, in-frame sequences only. Its copies lack some clones; in the studies checked, an unresolved V gene accounts for under half of them, and the cause for the rest is not known. A total of 40,000 to 60,000 clones appear in this sample, about 90% of them only once. Of the sample, around 1% falls within the top ten clones. According to the study, the label for this sample's time point signals: pre-reinfection, 55 to 20 weeks before reinfection detection. Sorted cells were sequenced directly ex vivo, with no in vitro expansion before TCR sequencing. Sequencing was done on a sample of naive CD8+ T cells sorted from blood. The label giving this sample's cell subset or site can be read as: total naive CD8+CD45RO- T cells. These receptor sequences come from a young man with hepatitis C virus infection.

The rearrangement uses TRBV7-8 and TRBJ1-1, with TRBD1 matching over 12 bases. The germline gives CDR1 SGHVS, CDR2 FQNEAQ. The CDR3 sequence is 18 residues long. The V segment lost 4 bases and the J segment 2 bases; nucleotides outside the gene matches: 11. Here the CDR3 reads CASSYTGTGGLINTEAFF. In DNA, the CDR3 is TGTGCCAGCAGCTACACCGGGACAGGGGGCCTGATAAACACTGAAGCTTTCTTT.

The chain employs TRBV5-1 and TRBJ1-1, with D possibly being TRBD1 (5 bases). Germline V lookup: CDR1 SGHRS, CDR2 YFSETQ. V was trimmed by 7 bases and J by 0 bases, leaving 13 bases between them. CDR3 size: 14 residues. CDR3 nucleotides: TGCGCCAGCTCCGAAGTGACAGTGAACACTGAAGCTTTCTTT. It codes for CASSEVTVNTEAFF. Variable domain in full (rest from reference TRBV5-1 and TRBJ1-1): KAGVTQTPRYLIKTRGQQVTLSCSPISGHRSVSWYQQTPGQGLQFLFEYFSETQRNKGNFPGRFSGRQFSNSRSEMNVSTLELGDSALYLCASSEVTVNTEAFFGQGTRLTVV.

The gene calls are TRBV27 and TRBJ1-1; D not certain. Germline V lookup: CDR1 MNHEY, CDR2 SMNVEV (reference sequence). With 1 base removed from V and 6 bases from J, the gap between germline ends came to 9 bases. The CDR3 sequence is 13 residues long. As DNA, the CDR3 is TGTGCCAGCAGTTTATTTTACGGAGCTGAAGCTTTCTTT. Encoded protein: CASSLFYGAEAFF.

The chain recombines TRBV4-3 with TRBJ1-4; D is undetermined. The V end was cut by 1 base, the J end by 3 bases, with 9 bases between. Germline V gives CDR1 LGHNA, CDR2 YSLEER. The CDR3 sequence is 15 residues long. CDR3 in DNA: TGCGCCAGCAGCCAAGCAACTGACTCTAATGAAAAACTGTTTTTT. It yields the protein CASSQATDSNEKLFF.

V gene TRBV13 combines with J gene TRBJ1-1, with 7 bases matching TRBD1. With 3 bases clipped from V and 1 base from J, the junction kept 8 bases outside the gene matches. The CDR3 length is 16 residues. CDR1 and CDR2 from the germline V gene are PRHDT and FYEKMQ (reference sequence). CDR3 nucleotides: TGTGCCAGCAGCTTGTTTCTCCAGGGGGAGAACACTGAAGCTTTCTTT. It codes for CASSLFLQGENTEAFF. Looking up the rest from reference TRBV13 and TRBJ1-1 gives the full variable domain: AAGVIQSPRHLIKEKRETATLKCYPIPRHDTVYWYQQGPGQDPQFLISFYEKMQSDKGSIPDRFSAQQFSDYHSELNMSSLELGDSALYFCASSLFLQGENTEAFFGQGTRLTVV.

The chain combines TRBV6-5 with TRBJ2-1; no clear D gene. Trimming took 6 bases from V and 5 from J, leaving 8 bases between them. This CDR3 comprises 12 residues. CDR1 and CDR2 from the germline V gene are MNHEY and SVGAGI. The CDR3 here is CASRGFHNEQFF. The DNA for the CDR3 is TGTGCCAGCAGGGGCTTCCACAATGAGCAGTTCTTC.

This clone has just a few counts. CDR3 nucleotide sequence: TGTGCCAGCAGAAGGGACAGGGGTTTGAACACTGAAGCTTTCTTT. It codes for CASRRDRGLNTEAFF. The chain combines TRBV6-1 with TRBJ1-1, with 10 bases lining up with TRBD1. CDR1 and CDR2 from the germline V gene are MNHNS and SASEGT. V was pared by 6 bases and J by 0 bases, with 4 bases of the junction left unmatched. The CDR3 totals 15 residues.

V and J are TRBV12-5 and TRBJ2-5; 11 bases agree with TRBD2. The CDR3 sequence is 15 residues long. CDR1 and CDR2 from the germline V gene are LGHNT and FRNRAP. The trim removed 6 bases at V and 5 bases at J, leaving 8 bases unmatched. In DNA form, the CDR3 reads TGTGCTAGTGGCCTCGGGACTAGCGGTGTTGAGACCCAGTACTTC. Its translation is CASGLGTSGVETQYF.

As regards this clone: Other DNA sequences in the same sample also yield this CDR3. The J gene is TRBJ1-1, the V gene TRBV28; D perhaps matches TRBD1 (5 bases). Trimming removed 3 bases at V and 1 base at J, with 9 bases between. From germline, CDR1 is MDHEN and CDR2 SYDVKM. The CDR3 runs to 14 residues. In DNA form, the CDR3 reads TGTGCCAGCAGTTTCCGGGGGGGGAACACTGAAGCTTTCTTT. Protein sequence: CASSFRGGNTEAFF.

This chain uses TRBV6-5 with TRBJ2-7; 11 bases line up with TRBD1. Germline V gene sequence: CDR1 MNHEY, CDR2 SVGAGI. V shed 5 bases and J 4 bases; nucleotides not matched to a gene: 4. The CDR3 loop spans 14 amino acids. The CDR3 DNA follows: TGTGCCAGCAGTGGGACAGGGGGAACTTACGAGCAGTACGTC. Protein product: CASSGTGGTYEQYV.

The chain combines TRBV5-6 with TRBJ2-2; TRBD2 is a possible D gene (6 bases). Germline V gene sequence: CDR1 SGHDT, CDR2 YYEEEE. With 2 bases removed from V and 4 bases from J, the gap between germline ends came to 18 bases. The CDR3 has 17 amino acids. In nucleotides, the CDR3 is TGTGCCAGCAGCTTTCTCGCGGGAACGATGTTCACCGGGGAGCTGTTTTTT. This codes for CASSFLAGTMFTGELFF. The entire variable domain, with the rest obtained from reference TRBV5-6 and TRBJ2-2, is as follows: DAGVTQSPTHLIKTRGQQVTLRCSPKSGHDTVSWYQQALGQGPQFIFQYYEEEERQRGNFPDRFSGHQFPNYSSELNVNALLLGDSALYLCASSFLAGTMFTGELFFGEGSRLTVL.

This chain uses TRBV4-3 with TRBJ2-2, with TRBD2 as a possible D gene (6 bases). Germline-derived CDR1 and CDR2 are LGHNA and YSLEER. Trimming removed 0 bases from V and 1 base from J, with 18 bases in between. The CDR3 runs 19 residues. CDR3 amino acids: CASSQEPGPGLGNTGELFF. As DNA, the CDR3 is TGCGCCAGCAGCCAAGAACCGGGACCGGGACTCGGGAACACCGGGGAGCTGTTTTTT.

The rearrangement links TRBV10-3 to TRBJ2-1; unclear D gene. Trimming removed 6 bases at V and 5 bases at J, with 14 bases between. The V gene's germline CDR1 is ENHRY and CDR2 SYGVKD. This CDR3 contains 14 residues. CDR3 sequence (DNA): TGTGCCATCAGCCAGGCAATTCGAGACAATGAGCAGTTCTTC. Protein: CAISQAIRDNEQFF.

This clone has a single count. The chain recombines TRBV6-5 with TRBJ2-1; 9 bases align to TRBD1. Trimming removed 8 bases from V and 5 bases from J; junction bases left unmatched: 7. The CDR3 is 14 amino acids. Germline CDR1 and CDR2: MNHEY and SVGAGI. CDR3 DNA sequence: TGTGCCAGCTTACCGGGACAGGGTAACAATGAGCAGTTCTTC. It yields the protein CASLPGQGNNEQFF.

The J gene is TRBJ1-1, the V gene TRBV2; D call uncertain. Germline V lookup: CDR1 SNHLY, CDR2 FYNNEI. This CDR3 comprises 12 residues. V was cut by 7 bases and J by 6 bases, with 12 bases left in between. CDR3 region: CASIVNQAEAFF. CDR3 nucleotide sequence: TGTGCCAGCATAGTGAACCAGGCTGAAGCTTTCTTT.

This clone was seen once. Other nucleotide sequences in the sample specify the same CDR3. This chain connects TRBV29-1 to TRBJ2-5; TRBD2 might be the D (5 bases). The CDR3 has 13 residues. Per germline, CDR1 SQVTM and CDR2 ANQGSEA. V was cut by 4 bases and J by 4 bases, with 13 bases left in between. CDR3 in amino acids: CSVVLLAGETQYF. CDR3 in DNA: TGCAGCGTTGTCCTCCTAGCAGGAGAGACCCAGTACTTC.

This clone was detected once. This sequence joins TRBV6-6 and TRBJ1-3; TRBD1 matches 7 bases. The J call may not be correct, given that the DNA end is closer to TRBJ2-2. This CDR3 is built from 16 residues. Germline lookup yields CDR1 MNHNY and CDR2 SVGAGI (reference sequence). The CDR3 spells CASSYSRTGNTGELFF. In DNA form, the CDR3 reads TGTGCCAGCAGTTACTCGAGGACAGGGAACACCGGGGAGCTGTTTTTT.

The chain employs TRBV6-6 and TRBJ2-5; 10 bases align to TRBD2. The J call is in doubt because the DNA end fits TRBJ2-7 better. Germline CDR1 reads MNHNY; CDR2 reads SVGAGI (reference sequence). The CDR3 runs 15 residues. CDR3: CASSRTSGNPYEQYF. The CDR3 coding sequence is TGTGCCAGCAGTCGGACTAGCGGCAACCCCTACGAGCAGTACTTC.

This rearrangement joins TRBV28 to TRBJ2-7; 9 bases map to TRBD1. The CDR3 consists of 13 residues. Germline CDR1 reads MDHEN; CDR2 reads SYDVKM. V gave up 6 bases and J gave up 4 bases; unmatched junction bases: 4. CDR3 residues: CASSPGQGYEQYF. Written as DNA, the CDR3 is TGTGCCAGCAGCCCCGGACAGGGGTACGAGCAGTACTTC.

This clone was picked up one time. The V call is TRBV27, the J call TRBJ1-1, with D tentatively TRBD1 (6 bases). V lost 5 bases, J lost 7 bases, and 17 bases lay in between. In germline, CDR1 is MNHEY, CDR2 SMNVEV (reference sequence). The CDR3 sequence is 14 residues long. CDR3 bases: TGTGCCAGCAGTCTACAGGGTATGGAAAATGAAGCTTTCTTT. It encodes CASSLQGMENEAFF.

The V and J genes are TRBV6-6 and TRBJ2-4, with 10 bases lining up with TRBD2. The V gene's germline CDR1 is MNHNY and CDR2 SVGAGI (reference sequence). CDR3 length: 16 residues. V was pared by 0 bases and J by 8 bases, with 7 bases of the junction left unmatched. The DNA of the CDR3 is TGTGCCAGCAGTTACTCGGTTCTAGCGGGAGAGGACATTCAGTACTTC. As protein: CASSYSVLAGEDIQYF.

A word on this clone: The same CDR3 arises from other DNA sequences in this sample as well. This rearrangement joins TRBV5-1 to TRBJ2-2, with D possibly TRBD1 on 6 matching bases. The germline gives CDR1 SGHRS, CDR2 YFSETQ. CDR3 size: 17 residues. V was clipped by 0 bases and J by 0 bases, with 12 bases between them. CDR3 amino acids: CASSLVAGVANTGELFF. CDR3 nucleotide sequence: TGCGCCAGCAGCTTGGTGGCAGGGGTCGCGAACACCGGGGAGCTGTTTTTT.

The CDR3 DNA sequence: TGTGCCAGCAGCTTAAGTCTCGGGGGGGTTCAAGAGACCCAGTACTTC. Protein: CASSLSLGGVQETQYF. The rearrangement joins TRBV7-7 to TRBJ2-5, with 8 nucleotides matching TRBD2. The CDR3 covers 16 residues. V dropped 2 bases and J dropped 2; count of bases not matched to a gene: 7. Germline lookup yields CDR1 SSHAT and CDR2 FNYEAQ (reference sequence).

The rearrangement joins TRBV7-9 to TRBJ2-7; D perhaps matches TRBD1 (6 bases). There are 13 residues in the CDR3. The germline CDR1 and CDR2 sequences are SEHNR and FQNEAQ (reference sequence). V was pared by 5 bases and J by 4 bases, with 12 bases between. The CDR3 region has the DNA TGTGCCAGCAGCCCTGAGCAGGGGTACGAGCAGTACGTC. It translates to CASSPEQGYEQYV.

V usage is TRBV15 and J usage is TRBJ2-3, with 7 positions matching TRBD2. Germline V gene lookup returns CDR1 LNHNV and CDR2 YYDKDF (reference sequence). V lost 5 bases, J lost 12 bases, and 14 bases stayed unmatched. This CDR3 region has 14 residues. CDR3 loop: CATSAELAGDFQYF. CDR3 nucleotide sequence: TGTGCCACCAGCGCCGAGCTTGCGGGGGATTTTCAGTATTTT.

The chain is built from TRBV7-9 and TRBJ2-1, with D possibly matching TRBD1 (5 bases). V was shortened by 1 base and J by 9 bases, with 19 bases between the two germline ends. This CDR3 spans 16 amino acids. Germline V gene lookup returns CDR1 SEHNR and CDR2 FQNEAQ (reference sequence). The CDR3 DNA follows: TGTGCCAGCAGCTTAGAAGGGAATGTAGGGGATTGTGAGCAGTTCTTC. This sequence encodes CASSLEGNVGDCEQFF. Full variable domain (outside the CDR3, taken from reference TRBV7-9 and TRBJ2-1): DTGVSQNPRHKITKRGQNVTFRCDPISEHNRLYWYRQTLGQGPEFLTYFQNEAQLEKSRLLSDRFSAERPKGSFSTLEIQRTEQGDSAMYLCASSLEGNVGDCEQFFGPGTRLTVL.

V is TRBV4-3 and J is TRBJ2-2, with D tentatively TRBD2 (6 bases). Germline V CDR1 and CDR2: LGHNA, YSLEER. Trimming cost V 1 base and J 5 bases, with 11 bases left between them. This CDR3 comprises 15 residues. CDR3 protein: CASSQVRGWTGELFF. The CDR3 nucleotides read TGCGCCAGCAGCCAAGTGCGGGGTTGGACCGGGGAGCTGTTTTTT.

This clone is a singleton in its sample. The chain recombines TRBV27 with TRBJ1-2; D might be TRBD1 (6 bases). Germline V gene data show CDR1 as MNHEY and CDR2 as SMNVEV (reference sequence). Deletions cut 7 bases from V and 1 base from J, with 16 bases between. The CDR3 length is 15 residues. The chain's CDR3 is CASTPADSLNYGYTF. CDR3 coding DNA: TGTGCCAGCACCCCCGCGGACAGCCTTAACTATGGCTACACCTTC.

This chain joins TRBV27 and TRBJ1-1; TRBD1 might be the D (6 bases). This CDR3 region has 13 residues. Germline CDR1 MNHEY, CDR2 SMNVEV (reference sequence). Trimming cost V 5 bases and J 0 bases, with 7 bases left between them. CDR3 in DNA: TGTGCCAGCAGTACAGGGATGAACACTGAAGCTTTCTTT. Its protein is CASSTGMNTEAFF.

The J gene is TRBJ2-7, the V gene TRBV11-2, with 7 bases that match TRBD2. Germline V CDR1 and CDR2: SGHAT, FQNNGV. V was pared by 2 bases and J by 2 bases, with 6 bases of the junction left unmatched. The CDR3 has 15 residues. CDR3 loop: CASSLSAGVAYEQYF. CDR3 nucleotides: TGTGCCAGCAGCTTATCCGCGGGAGTCGCCTACGAGCAGTACTTC.